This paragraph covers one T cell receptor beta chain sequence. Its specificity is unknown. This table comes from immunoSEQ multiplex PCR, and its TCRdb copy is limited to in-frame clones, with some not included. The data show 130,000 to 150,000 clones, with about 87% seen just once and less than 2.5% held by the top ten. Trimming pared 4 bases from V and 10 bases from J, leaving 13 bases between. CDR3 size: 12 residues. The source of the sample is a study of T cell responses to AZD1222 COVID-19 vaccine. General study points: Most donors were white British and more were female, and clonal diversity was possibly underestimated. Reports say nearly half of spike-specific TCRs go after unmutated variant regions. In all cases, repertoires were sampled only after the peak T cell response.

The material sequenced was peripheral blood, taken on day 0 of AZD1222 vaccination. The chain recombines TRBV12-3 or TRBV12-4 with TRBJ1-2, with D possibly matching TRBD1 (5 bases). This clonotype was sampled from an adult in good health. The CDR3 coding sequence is TGTGCCAGCAGTTCCGGATTCGGGGCCTACACCTTC. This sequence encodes CASSSGFGAYTF.